The 14 T cell receptor beta chains listed next were all sequenced from one sample in a study of vaccination effects on CD4 cells after COVID-19. The table came from immunoSEQ multiplex PCR; TCRdb's copy has only in-frame clones and leaves some out. There are about 47,000 clones in the sample; under 80% occur only once, and roughly 7.2% lies in the top ten. Their target antigens are unknown. With roughly nine days of culture completed, CD4+ T cells were isolated. All participants had two doses of either the BNT162b2 or mRNA-1273 vaccine. The sequencing here drew on CD4+ T cells from PBMCs cultured without peptide, taken after COVID-19 vaccination. Every receptor here comes from a human donor who received a COVID-19 vaccine.

The gene calls are TRBV2 and TRBJ1-3; the match to TRBD1 covers 7 bases. Looked up from germline, CDR1 is SNHLY and CDR2 is FYNNEI. This CDR3 has 15 amino acids. Trimming removed 6 bases from V and 4 bases from J; junction bases left unmatched: 9. The CDR3 DNA follows: TGTGCCAGCAGCCAATCCGGACAGGCCGGAAACACCATATATTTT. Its translation: CASSQSGQAGNTIYF.

The V call is TRBV6-2 or TRBV6-3, the J call TRBJ2-2; 10 bases agree with TRBD1. Per the germline V gene, CDR1 is MNHEY and CDR2 is SVGEGT. V lost 6 bases and J lost 5; bases outside the gene matches: 12. This CDR3 has 17 amino acids. CDR3 region: CASSPDPDRGRTGELFF. The CDR3 DNA reads as TGTGCCAGCAGCCCCGACCCCGACAGGGGGCGTACCGGGGAGCTGTTTTTT.

The genes are TRBV18 and TRBJ2-5; D unclear. Between the trimmed V and J ends, which lost 2 bases and 4 bases, there was a span of 5 bases. There are 12 residues in the CDR3. The germline CDR1 and CDR2 sequences are KGHSH and LQKENI. CDR3 in amino acids: CASSPASETQYF. Here the CDR3 DNA reads TGTGCCAGCTCACCAGCCTCAGAGACCCAGTACTTC.

The chain combines TRBV5-6 with TRBJ1-5; D ambiguous. Trimming pared 0 bases from V and 0 bases from J, leaving 7 bases between. CDR1 is SGHDT and CDR2 is YYEEEE in the germline V gene. There are 15 residues in the CDR3. CDR3 sequence reads: CASSLALYSNQPQHF. The CDR3 DNA reads as TGTGCCAGCAGCTTGGCACTCTATAGCAATCAGCCCCAGCATTTT.

The chain joins TRBV7-9 to TRBJ1-1; weak D call: TRBD1 (5 bases). V lost 5 bases to trimming and J lost 12 bases, with 22 bases between them. In germline, CDR1 is SEHNR, CDR2 FQNEAQ (reference sequence). The CDR3 loop spans 14 amino acids. This CDR3 reads CASSTAGGGFKSFF. CDR3 bases: TGTGCCAGCAGCACGGCCGGGGGGGGGTTTAAATCTTTCTTT.

This clone was detected only a few times. The rearrangement uses TRBV19 and TRBJ2-1; 12 bases align to TRBD2. This CDR3 is built from 13 residues. J lost 8 bases, V lost 6 bases, and 2 bases had no gene match. Germline-derived CDR1 and CDR2 are LNHDA and SQIVND (reference sequence). CDR3 in amino acids: CASSLAGGDEQFF. Here the CDR3 DNA reads TGTGCCAGTAGCCTAGCGGGAGGGGATGAGCAGTTCTTC. Combining the CDR3 with reference TRBV19 and TRBJ2-1 gives the whole variable domain DGGITQSPKYLFRKEGQNVTLSCEQNLNHDAMYWYRQDPGQGLRLIYYSQIVNDFQKGDIAEGYSVSREKKESFPLTVTSAQKNPTAFYLCASSLAGGDEQFFGPGTRLTVL.

The chain is built from TRBV4-1 and TRBJ2-2; unclear D gene. The CDR3 runs 17 residues. V lost 1 base to trimming and J lost 5 bases, with 17 bases between them. Germline V gene lookup returns CDR1 MGHRA and CDR2 YSYEKL. In nucleotides, the CDR3 is TGCGCCAGCAGCCAAGTCGACATGGGGTTTCTGACCGGGGAGCTGTTTTTT. This codes for CASSQVDMGFLTGELFF.

CDR3 nucleotides: TGTGCTAGTGGACTTCGGGTCCCGCTAGCGGGGTACTACGAGCAGTACTTC. Its translation is CASGLRVPLAGYYEQYF. V usage is TRBV12-5 and J usage is TRBJ2-7; TRBD2 agrees at 9 bases. The CDR3 extends over 17 amino acids. CDR1 is LGHNT and CDR2 is FRNRAP in the germline V gene. V was pared by 6 bases and J by 3 bases, with 15 bases of the junction left unmatched.

The rearrangement links TRBV19 to TRBJ2-2; D is undetermined. The germline V and J ends were trimmed by 3 bases and 0 bases, with 8 bases remaining between them. The length of the CDR3 is 15 residues. From germline, CDR1 is LNHDA and CDR2 SQIVND (reference sequence). The CDR3: CASSIFPSNTGELFF. CDR3 nucleotide sequence: TGTGCCAGTAGTATCTTCCCCTCGAACACCGGGGAGCTGTTTTTT. Variable domain in full (rest from reference TRBV19 and TRBJ2-2): DGGITQSPKYLFRKEGQNVTLSCEQNLNHDAMYWYRQDPGQGLRLIYYSQIVNDFQKGDIAEGYSVSREKKESFPLTVTSAQKNPTAFYLCASSIFPSNTGELFFGEGSRLTVL.

The gene calls are TRBV5-5 and TRBJ2-1; D might be TRBD2 (7 bases). The germline V gene has CDR1 SGHKS and CDR2 YYEKEE (reference sequence). V was shortened by 2 bases and J by 6 bases, with 24 bases between the two germline ends. The CDR3 has 18 amino acids. The CDR3 protein is CASSLPERWGGLGNEQFF. The CDR3, as DNA: TGTGCCAGCAGCTTACCGGAACGGTGGGGGGGCTTAGGCAATGAGCAGTTCTTC. Full variable domain (remainder filled in from reference TRBV5-5 and TRBJ2-1): DAGVTQSPTHLIKTRGQQVTLRCSPISGHKSVSWYQQVLGQGPQFIFQYYEKEERGRGNFPDRFSARQFPNYSSELNVNALLLGDSALYLCASSLPERWGGLGNEQFFGPGTRLTVL.

This clone rates as medium-sized. The chain recombines TRBV18 with TRBJ2-7; D gene unclear. Germline V CDR1 and CDR2: KGHSH, LQKENI. Trimming stripped 6 bases from V and 0 bases from J, with 6 bases between. CDR3 size: 12 residues. This CDR3 reads CASSPSSYEQYF. The CDR3 DNA follows: TGTGCCAGCTCCCCAAGCTCCTACGAGCAGTACTTC.

The chain employs TRBV19 and TRBJ1-2; D may be TRBD1 (6 bases). This CDR3 has 13 amino acids. Trimming cost V 9 bases and J 1 base, with 12 bases left between them. Germline CDR1 is LNHDA and CDR2 is SQIVND (reference sequence). The CDR3, as DNA: TGTGCCAGCCAGAAACAGGGTAACTATGGCTACACCTTC. Its translation: CASQKQGNYGYTF.

The gene calls are TRBV27 and TRBJ2-2, with D perhaps TRBD1 (6 bases). Germline lookup yields CDR1 MNHEY and CDR2 SMNVEV (reference sequence). The V end lost 7 bases, the J end lost 2 bases, and 14 bases lay between the germline ends. The CDR3 sequence is 15 residues long. CDR3 protein: CASKRTALNTGELFF. CDR3 DNA sequence: TGTGCCAGCAAACGGACAGCACTAAACACCGGGGAGCTGTTTTTT.

Only a few counts were recorded for this clone. CDR3 amino acids: CASSEYRDSGYTF. The CDR3 DNA sequence: TGTGCCAGCTCAGAATACCGGGACAGTGGCTACACCTTC. The gene calls are TRBV18 and TRBJ1-2, with 7 bases lining up with TRBD1. This CDR3 has 13 residues. The J segment lost 7 bases and the V segment lost 5 bases, leaving 7 bases of the junction unmatched. The germline gives CDR1 KGHSH, CDR2 LQKENI.